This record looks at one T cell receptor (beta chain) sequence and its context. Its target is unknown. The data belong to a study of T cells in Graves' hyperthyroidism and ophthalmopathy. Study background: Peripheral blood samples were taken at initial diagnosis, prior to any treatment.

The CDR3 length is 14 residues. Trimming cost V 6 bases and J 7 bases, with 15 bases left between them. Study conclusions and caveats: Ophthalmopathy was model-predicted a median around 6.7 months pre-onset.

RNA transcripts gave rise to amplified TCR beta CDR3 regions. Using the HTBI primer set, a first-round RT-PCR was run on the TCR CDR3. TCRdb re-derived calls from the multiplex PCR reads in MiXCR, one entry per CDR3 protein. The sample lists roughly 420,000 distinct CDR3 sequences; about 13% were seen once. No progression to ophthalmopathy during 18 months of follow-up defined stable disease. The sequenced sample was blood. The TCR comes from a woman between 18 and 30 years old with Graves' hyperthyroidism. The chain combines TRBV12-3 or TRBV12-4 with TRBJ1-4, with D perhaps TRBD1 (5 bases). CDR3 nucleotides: TGTGCCAGCAGATTTCGAGGGGTCTCTGAAAAACTGTTTTTT. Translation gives CASRFRGVSEKLFF.